One sample yielded the 28 T cell receptor beta chains listed below, sequenced in a study of blood T cell repertoires in COVID-19. The method was immunoSEQ multiplex PCR; TCRdb's version includes in-frame clones alone and lacks a portion of them. The sample comprises about 300,000 clones, approximately 90% of which are singletons, and about 4% rests with the top ten. Source material: PBMCs or T cells enriched from blood (not recorded which). These receptors originate from a man aged 30 to 45 who had recovered from COVID-19.

About this clone: An end of the junction does not agree with germline; a read error may underlie this. The chain uses TRBV15 and TRBJ1-3; TRBD1 might be the D (6 bases). The germline V gene has CDR1 LNHNV and CDR2 YYDKDF (reference sequence). The CDR3 loop spans 13 amino acids. DNA of the CDR3: TGTGCCTCCAGCCGAGACAGGGGAAACACCATATATTTT. This codes for CASSRDRGNTIYF.

V is TRBV18 and J is TRBJ2-6; TRBD2 aligns across 7 bases. This CDR3 is 19 amino acids long. Trimming removed 3 bases from V and 1 base from J; junction bases left unmatched: 12. CDR1 is KGHSH, CDR2 LQKENI, per germline. In DNA, the CDR3 is TGTGCCAGCTCACCGTGGGGGGGTTTCGATCTATCTGGGGCCAACGTCCTGACTTTC. It is translated as CASSPWGGFDLSGANVLTF.

This clone was seen a single time. J is TRBJ1-2 and V is TRBV11-3; tentative D call: TRBD1 (6 bases). The ends were cut back, 4 bases at V and 4 bases at J, with 13 bases in the middle. This CDR3 region has 14 residues. Germline V CDR1 and CDR2: SGHNT, YENEEA. The CDR3 region is CASSSMGDIYGYTF. CDR3 nucleotide sequence: TGTGCCAGCAGCTCGATGGGGGACATCTATGGCTACACCTTC.

The V call is TRBV19, the J call TRBJ1-4; TRBD1 matches 8 bases. CDR3 length: 15 amino acids. With V trimmed by 6 bases and J by 0 bases, 3 bases remained unmatched. Per germline, CDR1 LNHDA and CDR2 SQIVND (reference sequence). The CDR3 protein is CASRDRVATNEKLFF. CDR3 in DNA: TGTGCCAGTAGGGACAGGGTGGCAACTAATGAAAAACTGTTTTTT.

V usage is TRBV4-2 and J usage is TRBJ1-1; TRBD1 matches at 9 bases. Germline V lookup: CDR1 LGHNA, CDR2 YNFKEQ. V was clipped by 2 bases and J by 1 base; unmatched bases: 8. The CDR3 is 17 residues long. CDR3 residues: CASSQSIAGQGNTEAFF. The DNA for the CDR3 is TGTGCCAGCAGCCAATCAATCGCGGGACAGGGGAACACTGAAGCTTTCTTT.

This clone was found once. CDR3 bases: TGCGCCAGCAGCCAACTAACAGGGTTTGGCTACACCTTC. It specifies CASSQLTGFGYTF. This chain connects TRBV4-1 to TRBJ1-2; perhaps TRBD1 as D (6 bases). CDR3 size: 13 residues. Trimming removed 2 bases at V and 7 bases at J, with 11 bases between. Looked up from germline, CDR1 is MGHRA and CDR2 is YSYEKL.

V gene TRBV21-1 combines with J gene TRBJ2-7; the table's D gene call, TRBD2, was not cross checked with the DNA. TRBV21-1 is deemed a pseudogene. The CDR3 length is 18 residues. This CDR3 reads CASSKGELGCRFFYEQYF. CDR3 nucleotides: TGTGCCAGCAGCAAAGGGGAGTTAGGGTGCCGTTTTTTCTACGAGCAGTACTTC.

This rearrangement joins TRBV2 to TRBJ1-1, with TRBD1 matching over 9 bases. This CDR3 is built from 17 residues. In germline, CDR1 is SNHLY, CDR2 FYNNEI. The trim removed 7 bases at V and 4 bases at J, leaving 16 bases unmatched. The CDR3 protein is CASTVQGARIWGTEAFF. The CDR3 region has the DNA TGTGCCAGCACCGTACAGGGGGCGAGGATCTGGGGCACTGAAGCTTTCTTT.

The chain links TRBV28 to TRBJ2-1; unclear D gene. Trimming took off 5 bases at V and 8 bases at J, with 7 bases between the two ends. From germline, CDR1 is MDHEN and CDR2 SYDVKM. The CDR3 loop spans 11 amino acids. The CDR3 sequence: CASSAIDEQFF. CDR3 nucleotide sequence: TGTGCCAGCAGTGCTATCGATGAGCAGTTCTTC.

This clone came up once. The chain is built from TRBV5-4 and TRBJ1-4; the match to TRBD1 covers 11 bases. The CDR3 extends over 18 amino acids. The ends lost 4 bases at V and 3 bases at J; junction bases unmatched: 11. CDR1 SGHNT and CDR2 YYREEE come from the germline V gene (reference sequence). The CDR3 reads CASSVGGQGGSANEKLFF. CDR3 in DNA: TGTGCCAGCAGCGTGGGGGGACAGGGGGGATCAGCTAATGAAAAACTGTTTTTT.

This clone was seen once. The genes are TRBV11-2 and TRBJ2-7, with a tentative D call TRBD2 (5 bases). Germline-derived CDR1 and CDR2 are SGHAT and FQNNGV. Trimming took 6 bases from V and 2 from J, leaving 11 bases between them. The CDR3 loop spans 13 amino acids. The CDR3 sequence: CASRKAVTYEQYF. DNA of the CDR3: TGTGCCAGCAGGAAAGCGGTTACCTACGAGCAGTACTTC.

The chain is built from TRBV19 and TRBJ1-2, with a tentative D call TRBD1 (6 bases). The V gene's germline CDR1 is LNHDA and CDR2 SQIVND (reference sequence). The CDR3 spans 16 residues. V dropped 7 bases and J dropped 6 bases, with 24 bases sitting between them. The CDR3 region is CASTSTPATGSDGYTF. CDR3 DNA: TGTGCCAGTACTAGTACCCCGGCTACAGGGAGCGATGGCTACACCTTC.

The J gene is TRBJ2-5, the V gene TRBV21-1; the table's D call, TRBD1, was not checked against the DNA. TRBV21-1 corresponds to a pseudogene. CDR3 size: 14 residues. CDR3 amino acids: CASTKTGTQETQYF. For the CDR3, the DNA is TGTGCCAGCACCAAGACAGGCACCCAAGAGACCCAGTACTTC.

The rearrangement uses TRBV6-1 and TRBJ2-5; 8 bases fit TRBD1. V dropped 0 bases and J dropped 5; count of bases not matched to a gene: 8. The CDR3 has 16 residues. In germline, CDR1 is MNHNS, CDR2 SASEGT. The CDR3 sequence is CASSEAGAGGFETQYF. The DNA of the CDR3 is TGTGCCAGCAGTGAAGCCGGGGCAGGGGGCTTTGAGACCCAGTACTTC.

This clone has more than one count but fewer than ten. This sequence joins TRBV6-5 and TRBJ1-6; tentative D call: TRBD1 (5 bases). With 6 bases removed from V and 7 bases from J, the gap between germline ends came to 16 bases. The CDR3 runs 15 residues. CDR1 and CDR2 from the germline V gene are MNHEY and SVGAGI. CDR3 sequence (DNA): TGTGCCAGCAGCCGCTGGCAATCAGGGAATTCACCCCTCCACTTT. Protein: CASSRWQSGNSPLHF.

J is TRBJ2-7 and V is TRBV4-2; 7 bases map to TRBD1. CDR3 size: 14 residues. CDR1 and CDR2 (germline): LGHNA, YNFKEQ. V shed 1 base, J shed 3 bases, and the junction held 3 bases outside the gene matches. The DNA of the CDR3 is TGTGCCAGCAGCCAAGGGACAGGTAACTACGAGCAGTACTTC. It encodes CASSQGTGNYEQYF.

The count of this clone is one. The chain carries TRBV4-1 and TRBJ2-3; perhaps TRBD2 as D (6 bases). The length of the CDR3 is 16 residues. V shed 0 bases and J shed 0 bases, with 10 bases lying between them. Germline V lookup: CDR1 MGHRA, CDR2 YSYEKL. The CDR3 region has the DNA TGCGCCAGCAGCCAAGATCGGGGGTTAAGCACAGATACGCAGTATTTT. Protein product: CASSQDRGLSTDTQYF.

This chain links TRBV18 with TRBJ2-1, with 11 bases identical to TRBD2. The CDR3 contains 17 residues. The V and J ends lost 1 base and 12 bases, in that order; junction bases with no gene match: 14. The V gene's germline CDR1 is KGHSH and CDR2 LQKENI. CDR3: CASSPRGTSGSEGAQFF. In DNA form, the CDR3 reads TGTGCCAGCTCACCACGCGGGACTAGCGGCTCCGAGGGGGCGCAGTTCTTC.

The chain couples TRBV3-1 (or the pseudogene TRBV3-2) to TRBJ1-3; TRBD1 is a possible D gene (5 bases). CDR3 length: 16 residues. Trimming cost V 4 bases and J 0 bases, with 13 bases left between them. The germline V gene encodes CDR1 LGHDT and CDR2 YNNKEL (reference sequence). CDR3 in DNA: TGTGCCAGCAGCCCCTTCCAGGGTTACTCTGGAAACACCATATATTTT. This codes for CASSPFQGYSGNTIYF.

The chain employs TRBV19 and TRBJ1-2; tentative D call: TRBD1 (5 bases). Germline assignment: CDR1 LNHDA and CDR2 SQIVND (reference sequence). Trimming removed 0 bases from V and 2 bases from J, with 13 bases in between. The CDR3 covers 16 residues. CDR3 nucleotides: TGTGCCAGTAGTATAGAGGCAGGGCGGCGGAACTATGGCTACACCTTC. This codes for CASSIEAGRRNYGYTF.

V usage is TRBV19 and J usage is TRBJ1-1, with D tentatively TRBD1 (5 bases). Trimming took 5 bases from V and 4 from J, leaving 20 bases between them. Per germline, CDR1 LNHDA and CDR2 SQIVND (reference sequence). This CDR3 comprises 16 residues. CDR3 DNA: TGTGCCAGTAGTCCTCCTTATCGGGGGTCGAGCACTGAAGCTTTCTTT. It specifies CASSPPYRGSSTEAFF.

The chain carries TRBV5-8 and TRBJ1-4; TRBD1 matches 9 bases. Trimming cost V 6 bases and J 2 bases; bases outside gene matches: 11. CDR1 SGHTS and CDR2 YDEGEE come from the germline V gene. This CDR3 region has 17 residues. CDR3 nucleotide sequence: TGTGCCAGCATCCCAGGACAGGGGATGCGGACTAATGAAAAACTGTTTTTT. It codes for CASIPGQGMRTNEKLFF.

The chain links TRBV6-1 to TRBJ1-6; maybe TRBD1 (5 bases). V was clipped by 2 bases and J by 6 bases, with 11 bases between them. Germline V gene sequence: CDR1 MNHNS, CDR2 SASEGT. The CDR3 consists of 15 residues. The CDR3 here is CASSETQGVNSPLHF. In nucleotides, the CDR3 is TGTGCCAGCAGTGAAACTCAAGGGGTTAATTCACCCCTCCACTTT.

DNA for the CDR3: TGTGCCAGCAGCTCCTGGGGGTTTGCGGGAGTAAGAGAGACCCAGTACTTC. Residues: CASSSWGFAGVRETQYF. V is TRBV5-4 and J is TRBJ2-5; 7 bases match TRBD2. With V trimmed by 3 bases and J by 4 bases, 15 bases remained unmatched. Germline V CDR1 and CDR2: SGHNT, YYREEE (reference sequence). This CDR3 contains 17 residues.

V usage is TRBV7-2 and J usage is TRBJ1-2; the D gene is possibly TRBD1 (5 bases). Trimming removed 5 bases from V and 4 bases from J, with 8 bases in between. Germline V gene sequence: CDR1 SGHTA, CDR2 FQGNSA. This CDR3 is built from 12 residues. CDR3: CASSIDSYGYTF. The CDR3 bases are TGTGCCAGCAGCATAGACAGCTATGGCTACACCTTC.

The V call is TRBV6-1, the J call TRBJ1-6, with D hard to call. From germline, CDR1 is MNHNS and CDR2 SASEGT. The V and J ends lost 2 bases and 10 bases respectively, with 15 bases between them. This CDR3 contains 15 residues. The CDR3 loop is CASSEYLPAVSPLHF. CDR3 nucleotides: TGTGCCAGCAGTGAATATCTACCGGCGGTGTCACCCCTCCACTTT.

This chain joins TRBV7-5 and TRBJ2-1; the table's D call TRBD1 went unverified against the DNA. TRBV7-5 is described as a pseudogene. The CDR3 covers 13 residues. The CDR3 here is CVRSLTRGRALFF. CDR3 nucleotides: TGTGTCAGAAGTTTAACCCGTGGCAGGGCCCTCTTCTTC.

The chain joins TRBV19 to TRBJ1-4, with 8 bases lining up with TRBD1. V was pared by 6 bases and J by 3 bases, with 3 bases of the junction left unmatched. Per germline, CDR1 LNHDA and CDR2 SQIVND (reference sequence). CDR3 length: 14 residues. This CDR3 is CASRRDRSNEKLFF. The DNA of the CDR3 is TGTGCCAGTAGACGGGACAGGTCTAATGAAAAACTGTTTTTT. The complete variable domain, with remaining parts taken from reference TRBV19 and TRBJ1-4, reads DGGITQSPKYLFRKEGQNVTLSCEQNLNHDAMYWYRQDPGQGLRLIYYSQIVNDFQKGDIAEGYSVSREKKESFPLTVTSAQKNPTAFYLCASRRDRSNEKLFFGSGTQLSVL.